This TCR beta chain is from a study of T cell repertoires in aging, cancer and after chemotherapy. The V end lost 2 bases, the J end lost 4 bases, and 13 bases lay between the germline ends. Per germline, CDR1 SGHNT and CDR2 YYREEE (reference sequence). This CDR3 contains 15 residues. Peripheral blood genomic DNA, not sorted cells or RNA, was the template. TRB rearrangements spanning V, D and J were amplified using mixed TRB-A/B primers. TCRdb recomputed calls from the multiplex PCR reads with MiXCR, one row per CDR3 protein. The table records fewer than 15,000 distinct CDR3 sequences, about 40% of them present only once.

The origin of this receptor is a human donor in good health. The donor label of this sample is uncertain. The genes are TRBV5-4 and TRBJ2-1, with D maybe TRBD2 (6 bases). The sequenced material came from blood. The CDR3 spells CASSFIGTPYNEQFF. CDR3 in DNA: TGTGCCAGCAGCTTTATTGGGACTCCATACAATGAGCAGTTCTTC.